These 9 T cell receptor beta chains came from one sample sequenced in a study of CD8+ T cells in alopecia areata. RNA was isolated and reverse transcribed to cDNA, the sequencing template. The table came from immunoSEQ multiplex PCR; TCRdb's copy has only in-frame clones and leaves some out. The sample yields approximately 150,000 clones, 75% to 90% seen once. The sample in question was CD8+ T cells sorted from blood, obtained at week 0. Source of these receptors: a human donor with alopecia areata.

Here the CDR3 reads CASSIYGYEQYF. In DNA form, the CDR3 reads TGTGCCAGTAGTATTTACGGGTACGAGCAGTACTTC. The chain couples TRBV19 to TRBJ2-7, with unresolved D. Per the germline V gene, CDR1 is LNHDA and CDR2 is SQIVND (reference sequence). This CDR3 contains 12 residues. The V end was cut by 3 bases, the J end by 4 bases, with 7 bases between.

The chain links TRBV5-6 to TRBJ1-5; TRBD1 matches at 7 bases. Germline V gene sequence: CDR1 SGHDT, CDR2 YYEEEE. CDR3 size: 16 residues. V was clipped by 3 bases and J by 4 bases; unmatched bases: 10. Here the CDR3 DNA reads TGTGCCAGCAGCTCCCGACAGGGAGGAACGAATCAGCCCCAGCATTTT. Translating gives CASSSRQGGTNQPQHF.

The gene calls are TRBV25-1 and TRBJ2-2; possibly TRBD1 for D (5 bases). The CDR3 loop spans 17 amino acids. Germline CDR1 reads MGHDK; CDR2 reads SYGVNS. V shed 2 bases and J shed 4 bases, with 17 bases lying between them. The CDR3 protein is CASSENFPGFGTGELFF. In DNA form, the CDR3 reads TGTGCCAGCAGTGAAAACTTCCCAGGGTTCGGCACCGGGGAGCTGTTTTTT.

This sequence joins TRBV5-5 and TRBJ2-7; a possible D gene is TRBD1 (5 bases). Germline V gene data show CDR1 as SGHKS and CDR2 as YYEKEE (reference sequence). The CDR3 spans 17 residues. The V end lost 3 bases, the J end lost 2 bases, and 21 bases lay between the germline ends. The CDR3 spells CASSYRSGLQATYEQYF. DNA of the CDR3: TGTGCCAGCAGCTATCGTTCAGGGCTTCAAGCAACCTACGAGCAGTACTTC.

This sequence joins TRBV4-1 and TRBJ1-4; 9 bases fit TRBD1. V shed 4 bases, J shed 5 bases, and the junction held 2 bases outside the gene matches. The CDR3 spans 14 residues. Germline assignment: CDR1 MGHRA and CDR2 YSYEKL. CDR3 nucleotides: TGCGCCAGCAGCCTGGGACAGGGAAATGAAAAACTGTTTTTT. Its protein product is CASSLGQGNEKLFF.

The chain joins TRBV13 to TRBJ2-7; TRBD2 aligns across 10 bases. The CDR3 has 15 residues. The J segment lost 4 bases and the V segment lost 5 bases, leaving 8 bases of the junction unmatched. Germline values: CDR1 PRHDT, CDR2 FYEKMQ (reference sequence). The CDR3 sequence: CASSLPSGGAYEQYF. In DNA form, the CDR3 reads TGTGCCAGCAGCCTCCCCAGCGGGGGGGCTTACGAGCAGTACTTC.

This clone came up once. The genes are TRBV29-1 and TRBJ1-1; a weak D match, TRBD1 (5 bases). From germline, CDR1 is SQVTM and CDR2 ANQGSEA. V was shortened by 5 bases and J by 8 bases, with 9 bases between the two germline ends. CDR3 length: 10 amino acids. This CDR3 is CSVLRDEAFF. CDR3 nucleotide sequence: TGCAGCGTTTTAAGGGACGAAGCTTTCTTT.

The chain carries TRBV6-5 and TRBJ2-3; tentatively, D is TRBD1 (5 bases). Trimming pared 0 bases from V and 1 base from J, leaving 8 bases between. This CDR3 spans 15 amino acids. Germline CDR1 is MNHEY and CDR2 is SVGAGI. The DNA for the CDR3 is TGTGCCAGCAGTTACTCCGACAGCCGCACAGATACGCAGTATTTT. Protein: CASSYSDSRTDTQYF.

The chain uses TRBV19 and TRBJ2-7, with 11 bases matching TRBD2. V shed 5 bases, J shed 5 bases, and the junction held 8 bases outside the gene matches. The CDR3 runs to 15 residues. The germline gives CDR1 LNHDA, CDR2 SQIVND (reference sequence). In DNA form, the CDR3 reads TGTGCCAGTAGTCACTTAGCGGGGGGGCTCGACGAGCAGTACTTC. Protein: CASSHLAGGLDEQYF.